This T cell receptor beta chain was retrieved from a study of blood T cells in healthy people across ages. The CDR3 has 14 amino acids. Germline CDR1 reads MNHEY; CDR2 reads SVGAGI. Losses at the gene ends were 6 bases for V and 10 bases for J; bases not matched to a gene: 9. Together with a sample-barcoded 5' primer, a J-beta primer mix was included in a second PCR lasting about 6 to 11 cycles. The template-switch adaptor, which had 12 random nucleotides, put a tag on each cDNA molecule. TCRdb analysed the 5' RACE reads with MiXCR anew, one entry per CDR3 protein. Here the sample spans over 500,000 distinct CDR3 sequences, about a quarter being singletons. The same sample was also used in a study of T cells of mothers and their children.

Material: blood. The genes are TRBV6-5 and TRBJ1-6; 7 nucleotides line up with TRBD1. The receptor was isolated from a boy under 10 years old in good health. CDR3 nucleotides: TGTGCCAGCAGACAGATAGGGGGCCGCTCACCCCTCCACTTT. This sequence encodes CASRQIGGRSPLHF.